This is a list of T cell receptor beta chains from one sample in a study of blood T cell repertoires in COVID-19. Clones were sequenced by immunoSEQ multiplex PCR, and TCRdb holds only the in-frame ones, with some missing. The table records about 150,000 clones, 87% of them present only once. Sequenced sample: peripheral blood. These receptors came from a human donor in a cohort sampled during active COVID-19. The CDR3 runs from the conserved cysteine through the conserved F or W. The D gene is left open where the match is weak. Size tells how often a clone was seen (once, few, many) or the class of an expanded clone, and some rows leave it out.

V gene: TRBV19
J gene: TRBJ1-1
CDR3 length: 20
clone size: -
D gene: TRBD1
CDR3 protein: CASSQIRLTGGDQVDTEAFF
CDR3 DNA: TGTGCCAGTAGTCAAATCCGCTTAACAGGGGGGGATCAAGTCGACACTGAAGCTTTCTTT

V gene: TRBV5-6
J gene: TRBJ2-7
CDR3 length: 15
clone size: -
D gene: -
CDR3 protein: CASSLAAGGTYEQYF
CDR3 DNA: TGTGCCAGCAGCTTGGCTGCTGGGGGGACCTACGAGCAGTACTTC

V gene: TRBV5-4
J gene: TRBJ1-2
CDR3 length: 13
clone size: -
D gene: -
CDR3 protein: CASSLRGLYGYTF
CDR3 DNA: TGTGCCAGCAGCTTGCGGGGTCTCTATGGCTACACCTTC

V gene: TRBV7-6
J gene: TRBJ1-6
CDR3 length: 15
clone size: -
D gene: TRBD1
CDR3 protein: CASSLVRGQNSPLHF
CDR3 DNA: TGTGCCAGCAGCTTAGTTAGGGGGCAGAATTCACCCCTCCACTTT

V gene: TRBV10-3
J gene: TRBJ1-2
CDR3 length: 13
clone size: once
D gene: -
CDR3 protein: CAISEEGWDGYTF
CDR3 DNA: TGTGCCATCAGTGAAGAGGGTTGGGATGGCTACACCTTC

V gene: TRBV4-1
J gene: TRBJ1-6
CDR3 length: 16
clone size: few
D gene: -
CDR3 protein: CASSQVQETYNSPLHF
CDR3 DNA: TGCGCCAGCAGCCAAGTACAGGAAACCTATAATTCACCCCTCCACTTT

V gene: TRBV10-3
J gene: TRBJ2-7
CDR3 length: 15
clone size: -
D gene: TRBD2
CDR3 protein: CAIRTGLAETYEQYF
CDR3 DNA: TGTGCCATCAGAACTGGACTAGCGGAGACCTACGAGCAGTACTTC

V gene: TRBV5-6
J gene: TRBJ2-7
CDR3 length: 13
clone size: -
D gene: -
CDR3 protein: CASRTSGAYEQYF
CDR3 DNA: TGTGCCAGCAGAACCTCAGGGGCCTACGAGCAGTACTTC

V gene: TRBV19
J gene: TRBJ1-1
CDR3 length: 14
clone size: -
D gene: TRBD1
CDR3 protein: CASSSTGRNTEAFF
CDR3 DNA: TGTGCCAGTAGTTCGACAGGGAGGAACACTGAAGCTTTCTTT

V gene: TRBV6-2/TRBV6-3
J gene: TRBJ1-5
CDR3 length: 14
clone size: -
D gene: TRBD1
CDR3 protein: CASSRGQSNQPQHF
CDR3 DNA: TGTGCCAGCAGCAGGGGGCAAAGCAATCAGCCCCAGCATTTT

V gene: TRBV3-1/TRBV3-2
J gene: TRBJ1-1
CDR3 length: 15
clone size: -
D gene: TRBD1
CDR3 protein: CASSQFRDSFTEAFF
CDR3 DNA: TGTGCCAGCAGCCAATTCCGGGACAGTTTCACTGAAGCTTTCTTT

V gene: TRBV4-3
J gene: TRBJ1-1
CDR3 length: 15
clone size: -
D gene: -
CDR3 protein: CASSQESSGRTEAFF
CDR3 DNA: TGCGCCAGCAGCCAAGAGAGTTCAGGGCGCACTGAAGCTTTCTTT

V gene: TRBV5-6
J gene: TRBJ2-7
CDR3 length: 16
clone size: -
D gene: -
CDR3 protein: CASSLGTTGTAYEQYF
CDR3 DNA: TGTGCCAGCAGCTTGGGGACCACAGGTACCGCCTACGAGCAGTACTTC

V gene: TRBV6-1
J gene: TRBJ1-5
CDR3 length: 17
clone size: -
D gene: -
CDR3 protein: CASSEGHSDIGNQPQHF
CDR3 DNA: TGTGCCAGCAGTGAAGGGCACAGTGATATCGGCAATCAGCCCCAGCATTTT

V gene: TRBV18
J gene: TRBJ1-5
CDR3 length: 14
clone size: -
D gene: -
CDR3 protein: CASSQQGSNQPQHF
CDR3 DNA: TGTGCCAGCTCACAACAGGGTAGCAATCAGCCCCAGCATTTT

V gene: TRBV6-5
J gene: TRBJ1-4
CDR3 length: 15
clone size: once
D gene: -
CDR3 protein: CASSRMGDTGEKLFF
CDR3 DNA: TGTGCCAGCAGCCGTATGGGAGACACTGGCGAAAAACTGTTTTTT

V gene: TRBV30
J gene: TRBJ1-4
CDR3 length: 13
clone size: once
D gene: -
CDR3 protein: CAFSGLRNEKLFF
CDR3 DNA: TGTGCTTTCTCAGGGTTGAGGAATGAAAAACTGTTTTTT

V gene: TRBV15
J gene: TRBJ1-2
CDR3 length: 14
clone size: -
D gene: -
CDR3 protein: CATSRDLQGDGYTF
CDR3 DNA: TGTGCCACCAGCAGAGATTTACAAGGGGATGGCTACACCTTC

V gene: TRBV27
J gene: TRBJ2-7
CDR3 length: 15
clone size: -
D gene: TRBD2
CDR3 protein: CASSLASGASYEQYF
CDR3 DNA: TGTGCCAGCAGTTTGGCTAGCGGGGCTTCCTACGAGCAGTACTTC

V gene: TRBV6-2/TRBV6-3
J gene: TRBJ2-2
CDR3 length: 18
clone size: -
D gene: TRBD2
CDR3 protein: CASSYPQRGGLGTGELFF
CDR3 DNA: TGTGCCAGCAGTTACCCTCAGCGGGGGGGCCTCGGTACCGGGGAGCTGTTTTTT

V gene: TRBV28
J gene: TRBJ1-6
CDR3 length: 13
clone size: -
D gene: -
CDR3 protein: CASRGEGDSPLHF
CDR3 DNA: TGTGCCAGCAGGGGGGAGGGGGACTCACCCCTCCACTTT

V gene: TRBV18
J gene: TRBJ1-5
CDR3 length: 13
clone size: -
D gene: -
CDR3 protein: CASSPGQSQPQHF
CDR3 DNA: TGTGCCAGCTCACCCGGACAGAGTCAGCCCCAGCATTTT

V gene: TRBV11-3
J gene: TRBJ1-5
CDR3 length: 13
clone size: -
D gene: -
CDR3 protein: CASSLAVDQPQHF
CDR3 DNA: TGTGCCAGCAGCTTAGCGGTGGATCAGCCCCAGCATTTT

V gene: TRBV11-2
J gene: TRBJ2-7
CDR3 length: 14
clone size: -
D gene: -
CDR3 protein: CASSGWGHPYEQYF
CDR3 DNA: TGTGCCAGCAGCGGCTGGGGACATCCCTACGAGCAGTACTTC

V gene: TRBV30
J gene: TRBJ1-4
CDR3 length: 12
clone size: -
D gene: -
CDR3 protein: CAWSAGQYQLFF
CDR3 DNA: TGTGCCTGGAGTGCCGGACAGTACCAACTGTTTTTT

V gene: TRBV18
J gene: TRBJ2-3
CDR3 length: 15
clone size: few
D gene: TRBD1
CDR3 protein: CASSPRDRLTDTQYF
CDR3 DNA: TGTGCCAGCTCACCCCGGGACAGGCTAACAGATACGCAGTATTTT

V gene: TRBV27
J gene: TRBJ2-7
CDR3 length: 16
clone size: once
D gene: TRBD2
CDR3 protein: CASSFRLAGVSYEQYF
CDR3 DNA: TGTGCCAGCAGTTTTAGGCTAGCGGGGGTTTCCTACGAGCAGTACTTC

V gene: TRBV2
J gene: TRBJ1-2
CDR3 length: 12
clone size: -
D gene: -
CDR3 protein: CASSAVLYGYTF
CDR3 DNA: TGTGCCAGCAGTGCAGTCCTTTATGGCTACACCTTC

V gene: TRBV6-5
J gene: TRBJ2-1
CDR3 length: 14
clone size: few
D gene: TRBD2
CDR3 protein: CASSYLTGGDEQFF
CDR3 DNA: TGTGCCAGCAGTTACCTCACCGGGGGGGATGAGCAGTTCTTC

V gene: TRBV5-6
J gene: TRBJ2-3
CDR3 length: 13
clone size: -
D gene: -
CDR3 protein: CASSLAHTDTQYF
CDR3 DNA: TGTGCCAGCAGCTTGGCCCACACAGATACGCAGTATTTT

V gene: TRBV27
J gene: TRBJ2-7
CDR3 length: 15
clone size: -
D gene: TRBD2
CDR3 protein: CASSLLGLERREQYF
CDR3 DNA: TGTGCCAGCAGTTTATTAGGACTAGAACGTCGCGAGCAGTACTTC

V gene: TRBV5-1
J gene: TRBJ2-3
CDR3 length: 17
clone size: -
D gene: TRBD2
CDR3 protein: CASSLEGPGGGGDTQYF
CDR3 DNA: TGCGCCAGCAGCTTGGAGGGGCCGGGAGGCGGTGGAGATACGCAGTATTTT

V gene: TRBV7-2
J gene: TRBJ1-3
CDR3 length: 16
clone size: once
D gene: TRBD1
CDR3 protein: CASSLAGQGAGNTIYF
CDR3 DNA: TGTGCCAGCAGCTTAGCGGGACAGGGGGCAGGAAACACCATATATTTT

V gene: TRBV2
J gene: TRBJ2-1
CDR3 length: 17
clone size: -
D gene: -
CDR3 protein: CASTIGGRGRSYNEQFF
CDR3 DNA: TGTGCCAGTACCATTGGGGGGCGGGGGCGTTCTTACAATGAGCAGTTCTTC

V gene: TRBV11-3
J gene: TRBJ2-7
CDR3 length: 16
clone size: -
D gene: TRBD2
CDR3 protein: CASSPRLAGRSYEQYF
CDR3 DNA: TGTGCCAGCAGCCCCAGACTAGCGGGACGCTCCTACGAGCAGTACTTC

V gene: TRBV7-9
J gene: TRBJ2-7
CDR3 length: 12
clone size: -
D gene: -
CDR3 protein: CASSPSGYEQYF
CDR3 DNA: TGTGCCAGCAGCCCATCAGGCTACGAGCAGTACTTC

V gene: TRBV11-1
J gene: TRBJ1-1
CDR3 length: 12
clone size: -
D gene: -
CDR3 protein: CASSSETGGPFF
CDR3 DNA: TGTGCCAGCAGCTCCGAAACGGGCGGGCCTTTCTTT

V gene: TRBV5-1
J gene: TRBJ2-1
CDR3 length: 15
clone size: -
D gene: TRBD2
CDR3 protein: CASSRGAGGLDEQFF
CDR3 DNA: TGCGCCAGCAGCAGGGGTGCGGGGGGGCTCGATGAGCAGTTCTTC

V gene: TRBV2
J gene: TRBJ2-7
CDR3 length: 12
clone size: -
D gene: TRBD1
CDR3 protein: CASVGDSYEQYF
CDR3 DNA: TGTGCCAGCGTAGGGGACAGTTACGAGCAGTACTTC

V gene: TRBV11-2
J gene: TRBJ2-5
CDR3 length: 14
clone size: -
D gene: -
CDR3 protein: CASSYGRYQETQYF
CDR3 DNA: TGTGCCAGCAGCTACGGTCGGTACCAAGAGACCCAGTACTTC

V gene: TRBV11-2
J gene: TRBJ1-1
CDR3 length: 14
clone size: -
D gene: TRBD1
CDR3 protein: CASSGNRGSTEAFF
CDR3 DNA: TGTGCCAGCAGCGGAAACAGGGGAAGCACTGAAGCTTTCTTT

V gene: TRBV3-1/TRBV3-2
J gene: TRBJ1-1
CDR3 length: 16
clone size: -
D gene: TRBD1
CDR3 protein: CASSQDSPGGATEAFF
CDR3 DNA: TGTGCCAGCAGCCAAGATAGCCCAGGGGGTGCAACTGAAGCTTTCTTT

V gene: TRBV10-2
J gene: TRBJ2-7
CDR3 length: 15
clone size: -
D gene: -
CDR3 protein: CASSESSGLHYEQYF
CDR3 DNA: TGCGCCAGCAGTGAGTCGAGCGGGTTACACTACGAGCAGTACTTC

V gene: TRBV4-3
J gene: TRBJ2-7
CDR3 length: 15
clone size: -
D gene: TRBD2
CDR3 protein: CASSQAYGRSDEQYF
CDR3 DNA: TGCGCCAGCAGCCAAGCTTACGGGAGGAGCGACGAGCAGTACTTC

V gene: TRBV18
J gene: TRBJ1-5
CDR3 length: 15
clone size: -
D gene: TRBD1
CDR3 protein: CASSPGQGSNQPQHF
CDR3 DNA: TGTGCCAGCTCACCGGGACAGGGTAGCAATCAGCCCCAGCATTTT

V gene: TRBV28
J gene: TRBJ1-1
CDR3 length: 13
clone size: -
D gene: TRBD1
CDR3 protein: CASSKTGALKAFF
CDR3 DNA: TGTGCCAGCAGCAAGACAGGGGCCCTGAAAGCTTTCTTT

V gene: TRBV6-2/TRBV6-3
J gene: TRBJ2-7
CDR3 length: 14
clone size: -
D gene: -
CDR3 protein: CASSSTPEGYEQYF
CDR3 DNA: TGTGCCAGCAGTTCGACTCCGGAGGGCTACGAGCAGTACTTC

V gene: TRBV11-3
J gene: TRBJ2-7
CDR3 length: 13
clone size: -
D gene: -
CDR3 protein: CASSLAGGREQYF
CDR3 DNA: TGTGCCAGCAGCTTAGCCGGAGGACGCGAGCAGTACTTC

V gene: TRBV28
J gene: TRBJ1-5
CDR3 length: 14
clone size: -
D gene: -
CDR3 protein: CASSEVGSNQPQHF
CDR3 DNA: TGTGCCAGTTCAGAGGTGGGTAGCAATCAGCCCCAGCATTTT

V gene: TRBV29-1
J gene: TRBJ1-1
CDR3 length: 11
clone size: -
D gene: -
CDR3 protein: CSVTMTREAFF
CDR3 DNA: TGCAGCGTGACAATGACGCGTGAAGCTTTCTTT

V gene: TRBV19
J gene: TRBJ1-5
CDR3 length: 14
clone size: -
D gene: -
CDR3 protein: CASSIDSSNQPQHF
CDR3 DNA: TGTGCCAGTAGTATAGATAGTAGCAATCAGCCCCAGCATTTT

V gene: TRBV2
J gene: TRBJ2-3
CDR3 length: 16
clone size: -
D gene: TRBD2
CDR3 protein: CASSENSGSSSDTQYF
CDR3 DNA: TGTGCCAGCAGTGAAAACAGCGGGAGCTCGTCAGATACGCAGTATTTT

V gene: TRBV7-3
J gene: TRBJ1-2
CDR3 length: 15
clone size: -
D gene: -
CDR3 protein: CASSLIPPEGNGYTF
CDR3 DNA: TGTGCCAGCAGCTTAATCCCCCCGGAGGGCAATGGCTACACCTTC

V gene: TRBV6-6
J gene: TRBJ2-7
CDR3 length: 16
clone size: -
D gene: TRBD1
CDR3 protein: CASRPAPTGTGYEQYF
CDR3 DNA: TGTGCCAGCAGGCCGGCCCCGACAGGGACAGGGTACGAGCAGTACTTC

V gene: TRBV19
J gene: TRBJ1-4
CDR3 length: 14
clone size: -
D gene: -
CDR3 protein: CASTEEATNEKLFF
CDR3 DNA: TGTGCCAGTACCGAGGAAGCAACTAATGAAAAACTGTTTTTT